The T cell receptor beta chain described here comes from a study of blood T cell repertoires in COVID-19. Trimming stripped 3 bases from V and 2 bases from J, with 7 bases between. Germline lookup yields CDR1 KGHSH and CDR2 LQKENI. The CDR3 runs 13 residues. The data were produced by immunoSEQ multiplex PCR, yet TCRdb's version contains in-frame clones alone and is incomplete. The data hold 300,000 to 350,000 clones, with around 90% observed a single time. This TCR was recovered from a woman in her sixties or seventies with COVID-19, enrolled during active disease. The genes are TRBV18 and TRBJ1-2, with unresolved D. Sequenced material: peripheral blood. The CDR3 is CASSPTDNYGYTF. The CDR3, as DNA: TGTGCCAGCTCACCCACAGACAACTATGGCTACACCTTC.